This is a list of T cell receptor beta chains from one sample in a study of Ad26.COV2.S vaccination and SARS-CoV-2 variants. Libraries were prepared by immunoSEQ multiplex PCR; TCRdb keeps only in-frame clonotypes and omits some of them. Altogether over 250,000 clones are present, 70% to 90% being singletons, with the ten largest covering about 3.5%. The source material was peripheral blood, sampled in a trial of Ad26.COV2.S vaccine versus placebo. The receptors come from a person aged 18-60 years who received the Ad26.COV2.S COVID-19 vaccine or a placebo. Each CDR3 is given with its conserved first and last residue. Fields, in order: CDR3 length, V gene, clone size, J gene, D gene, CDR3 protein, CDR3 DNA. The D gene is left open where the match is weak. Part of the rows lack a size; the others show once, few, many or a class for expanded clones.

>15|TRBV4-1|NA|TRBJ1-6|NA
CASSQEAGVGSPLHF
TGCGCCAGCAGCCAAGAGGCAGGTGTCGGGTCACCCCTCCACTTT
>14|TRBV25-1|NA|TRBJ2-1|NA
CASSELGGAGEQFF
TGTGCCAGCAGTGAATTGGGGGGGGCTGGTGAGCAGTTCTTC
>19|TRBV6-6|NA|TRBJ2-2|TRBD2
CASSRSRPSGGANTGELFF
TGTGCCAGCAGCCGATCACGTCCTAGCGGAGGTGCGAACACCGGGGAGCTGTTTTTT
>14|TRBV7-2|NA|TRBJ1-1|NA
CASSTQAGDTEAFF
TGTGCCAGCAGCACCCAGGCAGGGGACACTGAAGCTTTCTTT
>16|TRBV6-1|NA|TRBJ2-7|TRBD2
CASREGLAGAPYEQYF
TGTGCCAGCAGGGAAGGACTAGCGGGGGCCCCCTACGAGCAGTACTTC
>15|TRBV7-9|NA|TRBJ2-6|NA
CASARQGTGANVLTF
TGTGCCAGCGCCCGTCAGGGGACTGGGGCCAACGTCCTGACTTTC
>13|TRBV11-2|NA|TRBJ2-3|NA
CASSPRHTDTQYF
TGTGCCAGCAGCCCCCGCCACACAGATACGCAGTATTTT
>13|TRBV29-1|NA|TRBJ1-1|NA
CSVAGTLNTEAFF
TGCAGCGTTGCAGGGACCCTGAACACTGAAGCTTTCTTT
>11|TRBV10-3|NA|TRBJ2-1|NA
CAIGQDNEQFF
TGTGCCATCGGGCAGGACAATGAGCAGTTCTTC
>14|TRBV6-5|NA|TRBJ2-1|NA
CASSSRSSYNEQFF
TGTGCCAGCAGCTCAAGGAGCTCCTACAATGAGCAGTTCTTC
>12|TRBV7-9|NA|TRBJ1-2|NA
CASSLSDSGYTF
TGTGCCAGCAGCTTGAGTGACAGTGGCTACACCTTC
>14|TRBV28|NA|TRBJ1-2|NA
CASSTQGTNYGYTF
TGTGCCAGCAGTACTCAGGGTACTAACTATGGCTACACCTTC
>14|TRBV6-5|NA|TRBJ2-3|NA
CASSTGSGADTQYF
TGTGCCAGCAGCACAGGCTCCGGGGCAGATACGCAGTATTTT
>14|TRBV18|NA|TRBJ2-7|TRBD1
CASSYSGQGYEQYF
TGTGCCAGCTCATACTCGGGACAGGGGTACGAGCAGTACTTC
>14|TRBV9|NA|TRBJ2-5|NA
CASSVDPQGETQYF
TGTGCCAGCAGCGTAGACCCTCAGGGGGAGACCCAGTACTTC
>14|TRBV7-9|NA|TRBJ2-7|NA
CASSLAGGNYEQYF
TGTGCCAGCAGCTTAGCGGGAGGTAATTACGAGCAGTACTTC
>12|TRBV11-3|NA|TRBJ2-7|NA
CASSSGPRQQYF
TGTGCCAGCAGCTCCGGACCTCGACAGCAGTACTTC
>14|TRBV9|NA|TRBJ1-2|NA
CASSVGHPYYGYTF
TGTGCCAGCAGCGTAGGACACCCTTACTATGGCTACACCTTC
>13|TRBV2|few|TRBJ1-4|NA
CAQGGLLGEKLFF
TGTGCCCAAGGGGGTCTCTTGGGAGAAAAACTGTTTTTT
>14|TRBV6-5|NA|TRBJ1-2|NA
CASRVSGVNYGYTF
TGTGCCAGCAGAGTTTCAGGAGTAAACTATGGCTACACCTTC
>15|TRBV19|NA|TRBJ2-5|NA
CASSIHRVYQETQYF
TGTGCCAGTAGTATCCACAGGGTGTACCAAGAGACCCAGTACTTC
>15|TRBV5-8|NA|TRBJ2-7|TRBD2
CASSLGPAGFYEQYF
TGTGCCAGCAGCTTGGGACCAGCGGGGTTCTACGAGCAGTACTTC